This T cell receptor beta chain was found in a study of blood T cells in healthy people across ages. This clonotype was seen more than once but under ten times. As yet, its antigen is unknown. Study-wide results and limits: Age brought a roughly linear fall in TCR beta diversity measured per million T cells.

Together with a sample-barcoded 5' primer, a J-beta primer mix was included in a second PCR lasting about 6 to 12 cycles. MiXCR was run by TCRdb on the 5' RACE reads, yielding one entry per CDR3 protein. The sample has about a million distinct CDR3 sequences, 51% seen once. The sequenced sample consisted of blood. This sequence originates from a woman aged 55 to 70 in good health.

CDR3 DNA sequence: TGCGCCAGCAGCCACACGGGACAGGGAACTCCAGGCTACACCTTC. Amino acid sequence: CASSHTGQGTPGYTF. V gene TRBV4-1 combines with J gene TRBJ1-2; 9 nucleotides agree with TRBD1. V lost 3 bases to trimming and J lost 8 bases; unmatched junction nucleotides: 10. Germline CDR1 and CDR2: MGHRA and YSYEKL. This CDR3 has 15 amino acids.